The clone carrying this TCR beta chain was found once. Clones were sequenced by immunoSEQ multiplex PCR, and TCRdb holds only the in-frame ones, with some missing. The data hold 45,000 to 65,000 clones, with roughly 91% observed a single time. These data originate in a study of blood T cell repertoires in COVID-19. Overall study: T cells, B-cell-depleted T cells, or PBMCs provided the cDNA or gDNA that served as material.

Germline V lookup: CDR1 LNHDA, CDR2 SQIVND (reference sequence). V shed 6 bases and J 2 bases; nucleotides not matched to a gene: 5. The CDR3 totals 14 residues. The chain couples TRBV19 to TRBJ2-3; 7 bases are shared with TRBD2. The sequence was collected from a human donor in a cohort sampled during active COVID-19. Material: peripheral blood. The chain's CDR3 is CASRLSGATDTQYF. In DNA, the CDR3 is TGTGCCAGTAGGCTAAGCGGGGCCACAGATACGCAGTATTTT.